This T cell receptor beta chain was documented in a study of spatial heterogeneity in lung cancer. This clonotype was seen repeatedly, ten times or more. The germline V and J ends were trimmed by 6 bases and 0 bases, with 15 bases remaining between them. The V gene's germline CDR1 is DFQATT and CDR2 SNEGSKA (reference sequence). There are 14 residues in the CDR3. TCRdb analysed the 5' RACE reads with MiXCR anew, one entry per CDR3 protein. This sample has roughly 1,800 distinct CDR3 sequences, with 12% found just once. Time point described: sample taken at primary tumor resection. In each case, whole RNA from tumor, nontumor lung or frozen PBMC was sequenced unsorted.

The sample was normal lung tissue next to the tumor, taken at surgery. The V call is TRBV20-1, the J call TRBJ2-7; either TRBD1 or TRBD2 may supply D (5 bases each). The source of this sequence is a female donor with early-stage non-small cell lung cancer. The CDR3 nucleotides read TGCAGTGCGATCTTCCGGGACGCCTCCTACGAGCAGTACTTC. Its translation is CSAIFRDASYEQYF.